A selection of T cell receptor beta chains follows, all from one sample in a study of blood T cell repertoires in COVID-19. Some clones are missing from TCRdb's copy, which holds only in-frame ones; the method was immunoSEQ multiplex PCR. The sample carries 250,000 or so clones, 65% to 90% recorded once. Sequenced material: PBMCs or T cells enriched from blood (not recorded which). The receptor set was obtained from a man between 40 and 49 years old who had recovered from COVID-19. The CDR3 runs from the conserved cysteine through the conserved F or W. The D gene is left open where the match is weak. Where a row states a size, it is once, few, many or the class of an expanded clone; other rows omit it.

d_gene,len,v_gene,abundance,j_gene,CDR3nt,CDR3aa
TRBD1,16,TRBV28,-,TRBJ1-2,TGTGCCAGCAGTTTATCGACTGTTGAACAGGGGAGCGGCTACACCTTC,CASSLSTVEQGSGYTF
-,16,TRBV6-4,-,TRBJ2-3,TGTGCCAGCAGTGACTCTATCGCTGGCAGGGGCAGCACGCAGTATTTT,CASSDSIAGRGSTQYF
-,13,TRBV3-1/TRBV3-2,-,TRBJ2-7,TGTGCCAGCAGCCAGGGTAAGACTTACGAGCAGTACTTC,CASSQGKTYEQYF
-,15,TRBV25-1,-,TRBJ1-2,TGTGCCAGCAGTGAGTCCGGGTCAAGCTACTATGGCTACACCTTC,CASSESGSSYYGYTF
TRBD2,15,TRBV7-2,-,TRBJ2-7,TGTGCCAGCAGTCTACTAGCGGGGCCCCTCTACGAGCAGTACTTC,CASSLLAGPLYEQYF
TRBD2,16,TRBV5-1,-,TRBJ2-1,TGCGCCAGCAGCTTGGGACTAGCGGGCCCTAATAATGAGCAGTTCTTC,CASSLGLAGPNNEQFF
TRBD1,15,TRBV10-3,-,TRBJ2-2,TGTGCCATCAGTGGGACAGGGAGTCGTACCGGGGAGCTGTTTTTT,CAISGTGSRTGELFF
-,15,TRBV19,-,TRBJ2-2,TGTGCCAGTAGTATGGCACAAGCGAACACCGGGGAGCTGTTTTTT,CASSMAQANTGELFF
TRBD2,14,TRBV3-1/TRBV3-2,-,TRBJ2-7,TGTGCCAGCAGCCAAGGCGGGGGGCAGAGAGAGCAGTACTTC,CASSQGGGQREQYF
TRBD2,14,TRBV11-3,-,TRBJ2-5,TGTGCCAGCAGCTTAGAAACTAGCGGGGAGACCCAGTACTTC,CASSLETSGETQYF
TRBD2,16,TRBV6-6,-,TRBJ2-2,TGTGCCAGCAGTTACTCGAATCCTAGCGGAGCCGGGGAGCTGTTTTTT,CASSYSNPSGAGELFF
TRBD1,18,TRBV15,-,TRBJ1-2,TGTGCCACCAGCAGATCGAAGTGGGACAGCCCACTCAACTATGGCTACACCTTC,CATSRSKWDSPLNYGYTF
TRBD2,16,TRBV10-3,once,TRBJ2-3,TGTGCCATCAGTGAGTGGACTAGCGGCAGCACAGATACGCAGTATTTT,CAISEWTSGSTDTQYF
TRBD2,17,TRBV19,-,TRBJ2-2,TGTGCCAGTAGTTGGTACCCCAGCGGGAGGGCCCACGGGGAGCTGTTTTTT,CASSWYPSGRAHGELFF
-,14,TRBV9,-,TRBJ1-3,TGTGCCAGCAGCGCCGGGGGTTCCGGAAACACCATATATTTT,CASSAGGSGNTIYF
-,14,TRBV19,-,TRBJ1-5,TGTGCCAGTACTGCAGGGGCTGGGGGTCAGCCCCAGCATTTT,CASTAGAGGQPQHF
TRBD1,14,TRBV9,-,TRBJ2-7,TGTGCCAGCAGCTTTACAGGGGGCGTGACCGAGCAGTACTTC,CASSFTGGVTEQYF
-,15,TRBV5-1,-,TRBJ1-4,TGCGCCAGCAGCTTACACCGGGGGGCTAGCGAAAAACTGTTTTTT,CASSLHRGASEKLFF
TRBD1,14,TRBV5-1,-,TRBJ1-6,TGCGCCAGCAGTGTGGGACAGGAGCATTCACCCCTCCACTTT,CASSVGQEHSPLHF
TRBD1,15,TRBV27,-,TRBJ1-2,TGTGCCAGCAGTTTACAGGGGGTGGGATCAGGCGGCTACACCTTC,CASSLQGVGSGGYTF
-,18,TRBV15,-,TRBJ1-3,TGTGCCACCACCCAGCAGCGGGGGGGTGAAATCTCTGGAAACACCATATATTTT,CATTQQRGGEISGNTIYF
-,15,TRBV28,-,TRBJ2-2,TGTGCCAGCAGTCCATCACCCTGGGCTACCGGGGAGCTGTTTTTT,CASSPSPWATGELFF
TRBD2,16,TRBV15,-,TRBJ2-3,TGTGCCACCAGCAGAGATCAGGCGGGAGTAAGTGATACGCAGTATTTT,CATSRDQAGVSDTQYF
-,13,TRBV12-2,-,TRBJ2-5,TGTGCAAGTCGCAGTGAGCGGGAGGAGACCCAGTACTTC,CASRSEREETQYF
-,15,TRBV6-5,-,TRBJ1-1,TGTGCCAGCAGTTTTTCCGGGACAATGAACACTGAAGCTTTCTTT,CASSFSGTMNTEAFF
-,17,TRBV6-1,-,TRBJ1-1,TGTGCCAGCAGTGACCCCGGGCCTGGCGGGGTGAACACTGAAGCTTTCTTT,CASSDPGPGGVNTEAFF
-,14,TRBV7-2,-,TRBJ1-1,TGTGCCAGCAGCTTAGCGGGCTGGAACACTGAAGCTTTCTTT,CASSLAGWNTEAFF
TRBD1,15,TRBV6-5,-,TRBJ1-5,TGTGCCAGCAGAGCGGACAGGGGAAGCAATCAGCCCCAGCATTTT,CASRADRGSNQPQHF
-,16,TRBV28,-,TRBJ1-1,TGTGCCAGCAGTTTAGGTCTGGCGGGGGGATTTGAGGTAGCTTTCTTT,CASSLGLAGGFEVAFF
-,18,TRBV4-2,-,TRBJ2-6,TGTGCCAGCAGCCAATCCGGGGACTTCTACTCTGGGGCCAACGTCCTGACTTTC,CASSQSGDFYSGANVLTF
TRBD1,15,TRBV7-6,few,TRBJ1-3,TGTGCCAGCAGCGAGGGGGCGGGCTCTGGAAACACCATATATTTT,CASSEGAGSGNTIYF
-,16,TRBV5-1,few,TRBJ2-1,TGCGCCAGCAGCTTGGCCGGACAGCAAATCTACAATGAGCAGTTCTTC,CASSLAGQQIYNEQFF
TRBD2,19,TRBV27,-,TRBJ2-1,TGTGCCAGCAGTTTCTCGACTAGCGGGAGGGCCTTGTCCTACAATGAGCAGTTCTTC,CASSFSTSGRALSYNEQFF
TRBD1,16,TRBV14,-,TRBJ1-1,TGTGCCAGCAGCCGACAGGGCACCGTGATTTGGACTGAAGCTTTCTTT,CASSRQGTVIWTEAFF
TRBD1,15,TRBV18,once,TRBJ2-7,TGTGCCAGCTCACCCCTACAGGGGGCAGGAGGAGAGCAGTACTTC,CASSPLQGAGGEQYF
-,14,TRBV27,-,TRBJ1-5,TGTGCCAGCAGTCTCGGGACATTCAATCAGCCCCAGCATTTT,CASSLGTFNQPQHF
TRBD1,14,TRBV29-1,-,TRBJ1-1,TGCAGCACCCGACAGGGGGCGATGAACACTGAAGCTTTCTTT,CSTRQGAMNTEAFF
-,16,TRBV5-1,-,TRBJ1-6,TGCGCCAGCAGCCGCTGGGTGAGGGTGTCCAATTCACCCCTCCACTTT,CASSRWVRVSNSPLHF
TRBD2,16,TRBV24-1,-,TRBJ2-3,TGTGCCACCAGAGCCTCTAGCGGTAGGGCCACAGATACGCAGTATTTT,CATRASSGRATDTQYF
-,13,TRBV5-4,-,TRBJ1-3,TGTGCCAGCAGCTTGGCCGGAGGTGACACCATATATTTT,CASSLAGGDTIYF
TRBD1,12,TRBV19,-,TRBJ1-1,TGTGCCAGTAGTGGCGGGGACAGAGAAGCTTTCTTT,CASSGGDREAFF
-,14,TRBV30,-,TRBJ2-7,TGTGCCTGGAACCCGACAGGCAATTCCTACGAGCAGTACTTC,CAWNPTGNSYEQYF
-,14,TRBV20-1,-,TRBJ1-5,TGCAGTGCTAGTTCCCAGGCCTTTAATCAGCCCCAGCATTTT,CSASSQAFNQPQHF
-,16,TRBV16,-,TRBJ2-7,TGTGCCAGCAGCCGCAATTTCGGACATACCTCTGCGAGGCAGTACTTC,CASSRNFGHTSARQYF
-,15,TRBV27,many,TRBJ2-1,TGTGCCAGCAGAGGCATACGGGGTAACTACAATGAGCAGTTCTTC,CASRGIRGNYNEQFF
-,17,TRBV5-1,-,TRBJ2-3,TGCGCCAGCAGCTTGGTTCATCCGGGGGTACCCGAAGATACGCAGTATTTT,CASSLVHPGVPEDTQYF
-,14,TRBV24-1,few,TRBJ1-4,TGTGCCACCAGCGCGAACAGGCGAGATGAAAAACTGTTTTTT,CATSANRRDEKLFF
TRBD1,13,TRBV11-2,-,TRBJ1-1,TGTGCCAGCAGCTTAACAGGGGACACTGAAGCTTTCTTT,CASSLTGDTEAFF
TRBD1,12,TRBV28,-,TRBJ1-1,TGTGCCAGCGGGACAGGGGAGGTTGAAGCTTTCTTT,CASGTGEVEAFF
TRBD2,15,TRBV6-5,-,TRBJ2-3,TGTGCCAGCAGTTCCTCCTCGTCGGGGGGGCATACGCAGTATTTT,CASSSSSSGGHTQYF
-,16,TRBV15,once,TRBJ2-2,TGTGCCACCAGCAGACCGGACGGGCTTCGGGGCGGGGAGCTGTTTTTT,CATSRPDGLRGGELFF
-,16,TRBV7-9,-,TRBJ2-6,TGTGCCAGCAGCTTACTGGGGGCAGCTGGGGCCAACGTCCTGACTTTC,CASSLLGAAGANVLTF
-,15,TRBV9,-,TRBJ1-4,TGTGCCAGCAGGAGGGGGGGGACCGCTAATGAAAAACTGTTTTTT,CASRRGGTANEKLFF
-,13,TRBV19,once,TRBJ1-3,TGTGCCAGTAGTCCGGCAGGGCTAAACACCATATATTTT,CASSPAGLNTIYF